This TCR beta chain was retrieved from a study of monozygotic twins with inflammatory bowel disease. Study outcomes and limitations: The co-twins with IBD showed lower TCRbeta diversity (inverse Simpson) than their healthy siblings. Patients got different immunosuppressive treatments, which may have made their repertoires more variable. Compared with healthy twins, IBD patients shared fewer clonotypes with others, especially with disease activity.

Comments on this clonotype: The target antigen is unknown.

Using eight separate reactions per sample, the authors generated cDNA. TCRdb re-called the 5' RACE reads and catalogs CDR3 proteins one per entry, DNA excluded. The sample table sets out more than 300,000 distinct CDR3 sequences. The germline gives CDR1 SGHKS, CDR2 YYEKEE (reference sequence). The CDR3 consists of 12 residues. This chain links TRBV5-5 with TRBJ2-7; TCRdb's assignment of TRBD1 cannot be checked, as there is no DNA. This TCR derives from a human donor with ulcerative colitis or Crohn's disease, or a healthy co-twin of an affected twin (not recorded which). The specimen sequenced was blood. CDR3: CASSPPFDEQYF. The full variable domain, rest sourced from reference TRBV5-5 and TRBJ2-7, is DAGVTQSPTHLIKTRGQQVTLRCSPISGHKSVSWYQQVLGQGPQFIFQYYEKEERGRGNFPDRFSARQFPNYSSELNVNALLLGDSALYLCASSPPFDEQYFGPGTRLTVT.